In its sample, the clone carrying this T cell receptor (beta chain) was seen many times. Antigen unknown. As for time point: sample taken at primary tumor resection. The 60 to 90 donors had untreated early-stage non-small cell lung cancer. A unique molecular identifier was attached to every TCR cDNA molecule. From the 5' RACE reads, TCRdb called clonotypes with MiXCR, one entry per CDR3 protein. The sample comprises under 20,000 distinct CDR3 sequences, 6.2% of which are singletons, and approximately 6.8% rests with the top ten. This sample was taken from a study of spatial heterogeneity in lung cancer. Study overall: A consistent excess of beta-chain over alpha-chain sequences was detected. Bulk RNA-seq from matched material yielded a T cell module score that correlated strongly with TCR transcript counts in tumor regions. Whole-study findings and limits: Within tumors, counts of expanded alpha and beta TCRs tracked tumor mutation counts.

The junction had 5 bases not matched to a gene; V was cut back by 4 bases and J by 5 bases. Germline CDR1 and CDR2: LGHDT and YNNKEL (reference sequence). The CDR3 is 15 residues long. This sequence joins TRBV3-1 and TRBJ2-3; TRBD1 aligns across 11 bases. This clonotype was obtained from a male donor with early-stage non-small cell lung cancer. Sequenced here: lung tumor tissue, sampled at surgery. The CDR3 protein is CASSRGTGGGDTQYF. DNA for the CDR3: TGTGCCAGCAGCCGGGGGACAGGGGGAGGAGATACGCAGTATTTT.